This entry lists 28 T cell receptor beta chains sequenced from one sample in a study of T cell responses to AZD1222 COVID-19 vaccine. Produced via immunoSEQ multiplex PCR; TCRdb's table is partial and in-frame only. The profile shows approximately 200,000 clones, around 88% of them singletons. The material sequenced was peripheral blood, taken on day 0 of AZD1222 vaccination. The receptors come from an adult in good health.

The count of this clone is one. This chain's CDR3 is CASSDIYEQYF. CDR3 DNA sequence: TGTGCCAGCAGTGATATCTACGAGCAGTACTTC. J is TRBJ2-7 and V is TRBV6-1; D not resolved. The germline gives CDR1 MNHNS, CDR2 SASEGT. The ends were cut back, 3 bases at V and 3 bases at J, with 3 bases in the middle. CDR3 length: 11 residues.

This chain connects TRBV4-2 to TRBJ1-1; weak D call: TRBD1 (6 bases). Germline loops: CDR1 LGHNA, CDR2 YNFKEQ. CDR3 size: 16 residues. Trimming pared 3 bases from V and 6 bases from J, leaving 20 bases between. CDR3 region: CASSQSRGRGGPEAFF. The CDR3 DNA reads TGTGCCAGCAGCCAGTCTCGGGGGCGCGGGGGCCCTGAAGCTTTCTTT.

The chain joins TRBV11-2 to TRBJ2-7, with 9 bases lining up with TRBD1. The CDR3 consists of 16 residues. V shed 3 bases, J shed 5 bases, and the junction held 11 bases outside the gene matches. Germline V gene lookup returns CDR1 SGHAT and CDR2 FQNNGV. This chain's CDR3 is CASSLLPGTGPHEQYF. The CDR3 bases are TGTGCCAGCAGCTTGTTACCCGGGACAGGGCCCCACGAGCAGTACTTC.

V gene TRBV19 combines with J gene TRBJ1-2; no clear D gene. V lost 11 bases, J lost 3 bases, and 10 bases lay in between. The CDR3 is 11 amino acids. Germline V lookup: CDR1 LNHDA, CDR2 SQIVND (reference sequence). CDR3 in amino acids: CACGSYYGYTF. CDR3 bases: TGTGCCTGCGGCAGCTACTATGGCTACACCTTC.

The chain uses TRBV9 and TRBJ2-1; 11 positions agree with TRBD2. The germline V gene encodes CDR1 SGDLS and CDR2 YYNGEE. The CDR3 covers 18 residues. The junction had 15 bases not matched to a gene; V was cut back by 4 bases and J by 6 bases. CDR3 in amino acids: CASSPLAGGPVKSNEQFF. In nucleotides, the CDR3 is TGTGCCAGCAGCCCCTTAGCGGGGGGGCCGGTGAAGAGCAATGAGCAGTTCTTC.

The rearrangement joins TRBV19 to TRBJ2-1; TRBD1 aligns across 9 bases. The J segment lost 5 bases and the V segment lost 9 bases, leaving 5 bases of the junction unmatched. The V gene's germline CDR1 is LNHDA and CDR2 SQIVND (reference sequence). The CDR3 loop spans 13 amino acids. CDR3 loop: CASRDRANNEQFF. Written as DNA, the CDR3 is TGTGCCAGCAGGGACAGGGCTAACAATGAGCAGTTCTTC.

The gene calls are TRBV23-1 and TRBJ1-1, with 7 bases matching TRBD1. TRBV23-1 is designated an ORF whose function remains uncertain. There are 14 residues in the CDR3. V lost 2 bases and J lost 4; bases outside the gene matches: 4. The CDR3 reads CASSQETGFTEAFF. CDR3 in DNA: TGCGCCAGCAGTCAAGAGACAGGGTTCACTGAAGCTTTCTTT.

The V gene is TRBV2, the J gene TRBJ2-7; unclear D gene. V was trimmed by 6 bases and J by 3 bases, leaving 9 bases between them. Per germline, CDR1 SNHLY and CDR2 FYNNEI. This CDR3 region has 12 residues. The CDR3 coding sequence is TGTGCCAGCAGCCCGTGGGTCTACGAGCAGTACTTC. Its protein product is CASSPWVYEQYF.

The rearrangement joins TRBV4-1 to TRBJ1-5; no definite D call. The V gene's germline CDR1 is MGHRA and CDR2 YSYEKL. There are 15 residues in the CDR3. V was trimmed by 1 base and J by 1 base, leaving 8 bases between them. CDR3 residues: CASSQVISSNQPQHF. DNA of the CDR3: TGCGCCAGCAGCCAAGTTATTTCGAGCAATCAGCCCCAGCATTTT.

The chain joins TRBV28 to TRBJ1-1; 8 bases line up with TRBD1. Germline CDR1 reads MDHEN; CDR2 reads SYDVKM. V was pared by 4 bases and J by 8 bases, with 3 bases of the junction left unmatched. The CDR3 loop spans 12 amino acids. This chain's CDR3 is CASSSRTGEAFF. The CDR3 bases are TGTGCCAGCAGTTCTAGGACAGGGGAAGCTTTCTTT.

The chain combines TRBV7-2 with TRBJ1-3; D is unclear. This CDR3 region has 16 residues. Germline V CDR1 and CDR2: SGHTA, FQGNSA. V lost 2 bases to trimming and J lost 0 bases, with 11 bases between them. CDR3 loop: CASSLSSSYSGNTIYF. The CDR3 DNA reads as TGTGCCAGCAGCTTATCGTCAAGTTACTCTGGAAACACCATATATTTT.

This chain links TRBV15 with TRBJ2-1; 11 bases map to TRBD2. The CDR3 contains 17 residues. V gave up 1 base and J gave up 0 bases; unmatched junction bases: 2. Germline CDR1 is LNHNV and CDR2 is YYDKDF (reference sequence). DNA of the CDR3: TGTGCCACCAGCAGAGGACTAGCGGGGAGCTCCTACAATGAGCAGTTCTTC. It encodes CATSRGLAGSSYNEQFF.

The chain couples TRBV18 to TRBJ1-2; D might be TRBD1 (5 bases). Germline CDR1 reads KGHSH; CDR2 reads LQKENI. V lost 3 bases, J lost 5 bases, and 19 bases lay in between. The CDR3 is 16 amino acids. The DNA for the CDR3 is TGTGCCAGCTCACCCTCGACAGAGGGGCGCGGTTATGGCTACACCTTC. Translating it yields CASSPSTEGRGYGYTF.

The gene calls are TRBV7-9 and TRBJ1-5; D is unresolved. Germline V gene lookup returns CDR1 SEHNR and CDR2 FQNEAQ (reference sequence). The CDR3 loop spans 12 amino acids. With 3 bases removed from V and 5 bases from J, the gap between germline ends came to 5 bases. The CDR3 DNA is TGTGCCAGCAGCTTTGGAGATCAGCCCCAGCATTTT. Translating it yields CASSFGDQPQHF.

The J gene is TRBJ2-5, the V gene TRBV9; TRBD2 matches 11 bases. V trimming: 0 bases; J trimming: 3 bases; junction bases outside the gene matches: 10. This CDR3 spans 18 amino acids. Germline V gene data show CDR1 as SGDLS and CDR2 as YYNGEE. DNA of the CDR3: TGTGCCAGCAGCGTAGATGGGCTAGCGGGGGGAAGTGAAGAGACCCAGTACTTC. It is translated as CASSVDGLAGGSEETQYF.

This clone was seen a single time. The chain uses TRBV6-5 and TRBJ1-4, with 8 bases fitting TRBD1. CDR3 length equals 13 residues. V lost 7 bases and J lost 5; bases outside the gene matches: 3. Looked up from germline, CDR1 is MNHEY and CDR2 is SVGAGI. CDR3 nucleotide sequence: TGTGCCAGCAAGGGACAGGCAAATGAAAAACTGTTTTTT. The encoded protein is CASKGQANEKLFF.

The chain combines TRBV2 with TRBJ1-2; D is uncertain. Per the germline V gene, CDR1 is SNHLY and CDR2 is FYNNEI. The CDR3 contains 15 residues. Trimming stripped 7 bases from V and 1 base from J, with 16 bases between. The DNA of the CDR3 is TGTGCCAGCACTGCTACGGTAATAATTAACTATGGCTACACCTTC. It yields the protein CASTATVIINYGYTF.

The gene calls are TRBV5-1 and TRBJ2-5, with TRBD2 matching over 8 bases. CDR1 and CDR2 (germline): SGHRS, YFSETQ. V shed 3 bases, J shed 3 bases, and the junction held 13 bases outside the gene matches. This CDR3 has 17 amino acids. The CDR3 sequence: CASSSPMGRGAEETQYF. The DNA for the CDR3 is TGCGCCAGCAGCTCTCCTATGGGGCGGGGGGCGGAAGAGACCCAGTACTTC.

The chain combines TRBV6-5 with TRBJ2-7, with unresolved D. CDR1 is MNHEY and CDR2 is SVGAGI in the germline V gene. V was pared by 6 bases and J by 2 bases, with 14 bases between. The CDR3 runs 14 residues. CDR3 bases: TGTGCCAGCAGCCAGGTCCGGGCCCCCTACGAGCAGTACTTC. Translation gives CASSQVRAPYEQYF.

This rearrangement joins TRBV2 to TRBJ2-1; 13 bases are a match to TRBD2. The germline CDR1 and CDR2 sequences are SNHLY and FYNNEI. The CDR3 runs to 17 residues. Trimming cost V 0 bases and J 6 bases; bases outside gene matches: 5. The CDR3 sequence: CASSEATSGGISNEQFF. The DNA of the CDR3 is TGTGCCAGCAGTGAAGCGACTAGCGGGGGGATAAGCAATGAGCAGTTCTTC.

This chain connects TRBV4-3 to TRBJ2-7, with TRBD1 matching 11 bases. This CDR3 contains 16 residues. The junction had 8 bases not matched to a gene; V was cut back by 2 bases and J by 5 bases. Germline CDR1 is LGHNA and CDR2 is YSLEER. CDR3 residues: CASSQRTGQGDHEQYF. Written as DNA, the CDR3 is TGCGCCAGCAGCCAAAGAACGGGACAGGGGGACCACGAGCAGTACTTC.

The chain recombines TRBV9 with TRBJ2-6, with 8 bases identical to TRBD1. This CDR3 is 18 amino acids long. Germline-derived CDR1 and CDR2 are SGDLS and YYNGEE. J was trimmed by 3 bases and V by 3 bases; bases with no gene match: 11. CDR3 amino acids: CASSDYDRGVGGANVLTF. In DNA, the CDR3 is TGTGCCAGCAGCGATTACGACAGGGGAGTCGGTGGGGCCAACGTCCTGACTTTC.

The chain employs TRBV2 and TRBJ2-4; possibly TRBD2 for D (6 bases). This CDR3 spans 15 amino acids. The ends were cut back, 6 bases at V and 0 bases at J, with 12 bases in the middle. The germline CDR1 and CDR2 sequences are SNHLY and FYNNEI. The CDR3 here is CASRPGGLAKNIQYF. CDR3 in DNA: TGTGCCAGCAGACCCGGGGGACTAGCCAAAAACATTCAGTACTTC. The complete variable domain, with remaining parts taken from reference TRBV2 and TRBJ2-4, reads EPEVTQTPSHQVTQMGQEVILRCVPISNHLYFYWYRQILGQKVEFLVSFYNNEISEKSEIFDDQFSVERPDGSNFTLKIRSTKLEDSAMYFCASRPGGLAKNIQYFGAGTRLSVL.

J is TRBJ1-1 and V is TRBV12-3 or TRBV12-4; D is unresolved. The V gene lost 3 bases and the J gene lost 9 bases, with 11 bases spanning the gap. The CDR3 extends over 12 amino acids. This CDR3 is CASSFWTGKAFF. CDR3 coding DNA: TGTGCCAGCAGTTTCTGGACCGGGAAAGCTTTCTTT.

The rearrangement joins TRBV4-1 to TRBJ2-5, with 12 bases fitting TRBD2. Germline V CDR1 and CDR2: MGHRA, YSYEKL. The CDR3 length is 19 residues. Trimming removed 5 bases from V and 1 base from J; junction bases left unmatched: 14. CDR3 DNA sequence: TGCGCCAGCAGCTCCAGGCACCCGACTAGCGGGGGACCCCAAGAGACCCAGTACTTC. Translating it yields CASSSRHPTSGGPQETQYF.

The rearrangement uses TRBV5-4 and TRBJ2-7; D not certain. Germline V gene lookup returns CDR1 SGHNT and CDR2 YYREEE (reference sequence). V was cut by 3 bases and J by 5 bases, with 6 bases left in between. The CDR3 has 11 residues. CDR3 nucleotides: TGTGCCAGCAGCTCTGGTGACGAGCAGTACTTC. Translating gives CASSSGDEQYF.

The chain employs TRBV29-1 and TRBJ1-2; maybe TRBD1 (6 bases). The CDR3 loop spans 11 amino acids. Germline loops: CDR1 SQVTM, CDR2 ANQGSEA. The V gene lost 6 bases and the J gene lost 6 bases, with 11 bases spanning the gap. The chain's CDR3 is CSVTGPHGYTF. In DNA form, the CDR3 reads TGCAGCGTAACAGGGCCTCATGGCTACACCTTC.

J is TRBJ2-3 and V is TRBV9; 7 nucleotides agree with TRBD2. The germline gives CDR1 SGDLS, CDR2 YYNGEE. The V gene end was trimmed by 4 bases and the J gene end by 0 bases; junction bases not matched to a gene: 5. CDR3 length: 15 amino acids. Here the CDR3 DNA reads TGTGCCAGCAGCACACGACTAGCAAGCACAGATACGCAGTATTTT. Its protein is CASSTRLASTDTQYF. The variable domain in full, completed from reference TRBV9 and TRBJ2-3, reads DSGVTQTPKHLITATGQRVTLRCSPRSGDLSVYWYQQSLDQGLQFLIQYYNGEERAKGNILERFSAQQFPDLHSELNLSSLELGDSALYFCASSTRLASTDTQYFGPGTRLTVL.